The rows below give T cell receptor beta chains drawn from one sample of a study of beta chain features in type 1 diabetes. This table comes from immunoSEQ multiplex PCR, and its TCRdb copy is limited to in-frame clones, with some not included. The table shows over 350,000 clones, with roughly 15% occurring only once. Specimen: naive CD4+ T cells from blood. The receptor set was obtained from a young woman in good health. Both conserved end residues are part of each CDR3. Each record gives: clone size, V gene, J gene, D gene, CDR3 DNA, CDR3 protein. The D gene is left open where the match is weak. Clone size appears in some rows only: once, few, many, or a class for an expanded clone.

few	TRBV7-2	TRBJ1-1	TRBD1	TGTGCCAGCAGCTTTTGGACAGGGACTGAAGCTTTCTTT	CASSFWTGTEAFF
few	TRBV28	TRBJ2-1	-	TGTGCCAGCAGTCCCCGGTATGAGCAGTTCTTC	CASSPRYEQFF
-	TRBV5-1	TRBJ2-1	-	TGCGCCAGCAGCCTCAGGATGTCGAACAATGAGCAGTTCTTC	CASSLRMSNNEQFF
-	TRBV19	TRBJ2-1	TRBD1	TGTGCCAGTAAGGGACAGAGAGACAATGAGCAGTTCTTC	CASKGQRDNEQFF
-	TRBV30	TRBJ2-3	TRBD1	TGTGCCTGGAGTGCGGGACAGGCCCAGAGCACAGATACGCAGTATTTT	CAWSAGQAQSTDTQYF
few	TRBV29-1	TRBJ2-1	TRBD2	TGCAGCGTTGAAGGTAGCGGGACATCCTACAATGAGCAGTTCTTC	CSVEGSGTSYNEQFF
-	TRBV18	TRBJ2-5	-	TGTGCCAGCTCACCACCGCAGGGCGACAGGAGACAAGAGACCCAGTACTTC	CASSPPQGDRRQETQYF
-	TRBV7-9	TRBJ2-5	-	TGTGCCAGCAGCTTAGTTCGAGAGACCCAGTACTTC	CASSLVRETQYF
few	TRBV7-2	TRBJ2-3	-	TGTGCCAGCAGCCCAAGCGGAGCAGATACGCAGTATTTT	CASSPSGADTQYF
-	TRBV30	TRBJ2-5	-	TGTGCCTGGAGTGTGGTTCGGGACCAAGAGACCCAGTACTTC	CAWSVVRDQETQYF
few	TRBV2	TRBJ1-5	-	TGTGCCAGCAGTGGGGAGGGAGTAGGACAGCCCCAGCATTTT	CASSGEGVGQPQHF
-	TRBV28	TRBJ2-7	-	TGTGCCAGCAGCTTACAGGCCTACGAGCAGTACTTC	CASSLQAYEQYF
-	TRBV7-9	TRBJ2-1	-	TGTGCCAGCAGCCCAACAGGTGGCTCCTACAATGAGCAGTTCTTC	CASSPTGGSYNEQFF
-	TRBV2	TRBJ1-2	TRBD1	TGTGCCAGCAGATGGGACAGTGCCCTCTATGGCTACACCTTC	CASRWDSALYGYTF
few	TRBV19	TRBJ2-7	TRBD1	TGTGCCACCGAGGACAGGGGGCTAAACGAGCAGTACTTC	CATEDRGLNEQYF
-	TRBV11-2	TRBJ2-2	TRBD2	TGTGCCAGCAGCTTAGAACTAGCGGGAGTTGCCGGGGAGCTGTTTTTT	CASSLELAGVAGELFF
few	TRBV4-1	TRBJ1-2	-	TGCGCCAGCAGCCAAGCGAGGATGTTCTATGGCTACACCTTC	CASSQARMFYGYTF
-	TRBV29-1	TRBJ1-3	-	TGCAGCGTTTCGGGACTCCTAGGAAACACCATATATTTT	CSVSGLLGNTIYF
-	TRBV2	TRBJ2-1	TRBD2	TGTGCCAGCAGTGGCGGGGGTCGCTCTAACAATGAGCAGTTCTTC	CASSGGGRSNNEQFF
-	TRBV5-6	TRBJ2-7	-	TGTGCCAGCAGCTTGGATGGCAGGAGGCCTCGCGAGCAGTACTTC	CASSLDGRRPREQYF
-	TRBV29-1	TRBJ1-1	-	TGCAGCGTTTCCGGGACATTGAACACTGAAGCTTTCTTT	CSVSGTLNTEAFF
-	TRBV11-1	TRBJ1-5	-	TGTGCCAGCAGCAAATATAGCAATCAGCCCCAGCATTTT	CASSKYSNQPQHF
few	TRBV2	TRBJ2-5	TRBD2	TGTGCCAGCAGGGACCTGTCCGGGAGGGTGGAGACCCAGTACTTC	CASRDLSGRVETQYF
few	TRBV5-4	TRBJ1-1	TRBD1	TGTGCCAGCAGCTTGCAGGGGGTGGTTGAAGCTTTCTTT	CASSLQGVVEAFF
few	TRBV30	TRBJ2-1	-	TGTGCCCGGGCCTCGGAGCGGAACAATGAGCAGTTCTTC	CARASERNNEQFF
-	TRBV7-2	TRBJ2-5	TRBD2	TGTGCCAGCAGCCTGTGGACTAGCGGAGGGGCCAAAGAGACCCAGTACTTC	CASSLWTSGGAKETQYF
-	TRBV7-2	TRBJ1-2	-	TGTGCCAGCAGCTTAGCGCCCACAGGTGGCTACACCTTC	CASSLAPTGGYTF